This is a list of T cell receptor beta chains from one sample in a study of T cells in Graves' hyperthyroidism and ophthalmopathy. TCRdb re-derived calls from the multiplex PCR reads in MiXCR, one entry per CDR3 protein. The table has 600,000 to 800,000 distinct CDR3 sequences, under 45% seen once. The sequenced sample was blood. Receptors originate from a woman aged 40-49 years with Graves' hyperthyroidism. Both conserved end residues are part of each CDR3. D genes are given only for firm matches. Only some rows state a clone size, as once, few, many or a class for expanded clones.

V	size	J	D	CDR3	DNA
TRBV6-1	once	TRBJ1-4	-	CASISGTNEKLFF	TGTGCCAGCATCTCCGGGACTAATGAAAAACTGTTTTTT
TRBV6-1	-	TRBJ2-6	-	CASSGWSGANVLTF	TGTGCCAGCAGTGGTTGGTCCGGGGCCAACGTCCTGACTTTC
TRBV20-1	many	TRBJ2-5	-	CSGTSQHLETQYF	TGCAGTGGTACGTCGCAGCATCTCGAGACCCAGTACTTC
TRBV10-3	-	TRBJ2-7	-	CASSLWGTYEEYF	TGTGCCAGCAGCTTGTGGGGAACCTACGAGGAGTACTTC
TRBV29-1	many	TRBJ1-2	TRBD1	CSVTIRDSDGYTF	TGCAGCGTTACTATACGGGACAGTGATGGCTACACCTTC
TRBV28	few	TRBJ1-1	TRBD1	CASSTATGHGTEAFF	TGTGCCAGCAGTACCGCGACAGGGCATGGAACTGAAGCTTTCTTT
TRBV19	few	TRBJ1-2	-	CASGIADRYYGYTF	TGTGCCAGCGGTATCGCTGACAGGTACTATGGCTACACCTTC
TRBV7-9	-	TRBJ1-5	-	CASSQSLGEYSNQPQHF	TGCGCCAGCAGCCAATCCCTCGGGGAATATAGCAATCAGCCCCAGCATTTT
TRBV6-5	once	TRBJ2-7	-	CASSYSPSSILYEQYF	TGTGCCAGCAGTTATTCCCCCTCAAGCATCCTATACGAGCAGTACTTC
TRBV10-3	-	TRBJ2-2	-	CAISAVGGELFF	TGTGCCATCAGTGCGGTGGGAGGGGAGCTGTTTTTT
TRBV10-3	-	TRBJ2-5	TRBD2	CAISESAGGQETQYF	TGTGCCATCAGTGAGTCAGCGGGAGGACAAGAGACCCAGTACTTC
TRBV6-5	few	TRBJ1-2	-	CASSYSRLANGYTF	TGTGCCAGCAGTTACTCGAGGTTGGCGAATGGCTACACCTTC
TRBV6-1	-	TRBJ1-1	TRBD1	CASSEDRGFTEAFF	TGTGCCAGCAGCGAGGACAGGGGGTTCACTGAAGCTTTCTTT
TRBV7-2	-	TRBJ1-5	-	CASSLRAGWNQPQHF	TGTGCCAGCAGCTTAAGAGCCGGGTGGAATCAGCCCCAGCATTTT
TRBV19	few	TRBJ2-7	TRBD2	CASSPSGGAYEQYF	TGTGCCAGTAGTCCTAGCGGGGGGGCCTACGAGCAGTACTTC
TRBV25-1	-	TRBJ2-7	TRBD2	CASTPSGREQYF	TGTGCCAGCACCCCTAGCGGACGCGAGCAGTACTTC
TRBV20-1	-	TRBJ2-7	TRBD1	CSAGDRMTLGSLSEQYF	TGCAGTGCTGGGGACAGAATGACCCTCGGGTCTCTCTCCGAGCAGTACTTC
TRBV2	-	TRBJ1-4	-	CASSEVPEEKLFF	TGTGCCAGCAGTGAAGTACCGGAGGAAAAACTGTTTTTT